In this sample, the clone carrying this T cell receptor beta chain turned up many times. Unique molecular identifiers were affixed to single, distinct cDNA molecules. TCRdb analysed the 5' RACE reads with MiXCR anew, one entry per CDR3 protein. This sample has roughly 20,000 distinct CDR3 sequences, with about 4% found just once. This specimen belongs to a study of early T cells in non-severe SARS-CoV-2 infection. The sample was whole blood. This TCR was sampled from an adult who was a healthcare worker with PCR-confirmed SARS-CoV-2 infection or an uninfected control (not recorded which).

CDR3 in amino acids: CAWSMGLAVYNEQFF. DNA for the CDR3: TGTGCCTGGAGTATGGGACTAGCGGTCTACAATGAGCAGTTCTTC. The chain carries TRBV30 and TRBJ2-1, with 11 bases that match TRBD2. In germline, CDR1 is GTSNPN, CDR2 SVGIG (reference sequence). The CDR3 length is 15 residues. V trimming: 2 bases; J trimming: 3 bases; junction bases outside the gene matches: 3.